This T cell receptor (beta chain) stems from a study of cytomegalovirus exposure and HLA in healthy donors. PCR primers comprised 60 Vbeta and 13 Jbeta primers. Clones were sequenced by immunoSEQ multiplex PCR, and TCRdb holds only the in-frame ones, with some missing. This sample's table has just over 200,000 clones. Losses at the gene ends were 2 bases for V and 4 bases for J; bases not matched to a gene: 7. CDR1 and CDR2 from the germline V gene are ENHRY and SYGVKD. This CDR3 is 17 amino acids long. The V gene is TRBV10-3, the J gene TRBJ2-3; 12 nucleotides line up with TRBD2. The clonotype was recovered from a girl aged 2-15 years in good health and CMV-seropositive. Source material: PBMCs. CDR3 in amino acids: CAISEASGRVVADTQYF. CDR3 DNA sequence: TGTGCCATCAGTGAGGCTAGCGGGAGGGTGGTGGCAGATACGCAGTATTTT.